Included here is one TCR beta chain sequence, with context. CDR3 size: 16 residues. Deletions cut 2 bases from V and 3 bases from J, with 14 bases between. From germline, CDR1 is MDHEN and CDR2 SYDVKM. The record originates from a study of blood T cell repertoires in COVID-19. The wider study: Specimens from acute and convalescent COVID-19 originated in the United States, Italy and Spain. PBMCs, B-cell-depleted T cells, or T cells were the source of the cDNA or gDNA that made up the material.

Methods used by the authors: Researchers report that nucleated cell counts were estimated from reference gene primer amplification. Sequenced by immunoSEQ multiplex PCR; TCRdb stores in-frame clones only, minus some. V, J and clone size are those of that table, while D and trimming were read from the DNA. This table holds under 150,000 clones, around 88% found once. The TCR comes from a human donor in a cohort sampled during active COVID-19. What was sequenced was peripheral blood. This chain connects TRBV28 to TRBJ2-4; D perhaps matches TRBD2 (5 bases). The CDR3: CASSLSQRTGKNIQYF. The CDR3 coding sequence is TGTGCCAGCAGTTTAAGTCAGCGGACCGGCAAAAACATTCAGTACTTC.